These 5 T cell receptor beta chains were all obtained from the same sample, sequenced in a study of a mutant IDH1 vaccine in newly diagnosed glioma (dated by TCRdb to about 2021). The meaning of the sample's time point label: week 11, during vaccination. Every vaccine dose consisted of 300 ug of a 20-mer mutant IDH1 peptide in Montanide, administered subcutaneously together with topical imiquimod. The library was prepared using the immunoSEQ multiplex PCR assay. The clones in this table, taken by TCRdb from immuneACCESS, are in-frame only. Not every clone is retained; where verified, under half of the shortfall comes from an unresolved V gene, and the cause of the rest is unknown. For this sample there are over 95,000 clones; 90% appear just once. The ten largest clones capture roughly 0.55% of the sample. Antigens of these TCRs are unknown. The source was PBMCs, collected from a glioma patient whose treatment included an IDH1 peptide vaccine. The source is a woman between 50 and 59 years old with glioma.

The chain joins TRBV7-2 to TRBJ2-6; 12 positions match TRBD1. The CDR3 runs to 22 residues. V shed 0 bases, J shed 0 bases, and the junction held 12 bases outside the gene matches. The germline gives CDR1 SGHTA, CDR2 FQGNSA. The CDR3 coding sequence is TGTGCCAGCAGCTTAGCCCATTATCACGTGGGACAGGGGGCCTCTGGGGCCAACGTCCTGACTTTC. This codes for CASSLAHYHVGQGASGANVLTF.

A single count supports this clone. The chain combines TRBV5-6 with TRBJ2-5; tentatively, D is TRBD1 (6 bases). CDR1 SGHDT and CDR2 YYEEEE come from the germline V gene. The CDR3 is 14 amino acids. Trimming stripped 4 bases from V and 5 bases from J, with 15 bases between. This chain's CDR3 is CASSPGRGWETQYF. The CDR3 nucleotides are TGTGCCAGCAGCCCGGGTAGGGGGTGGGAGACCCAGTACTTC.

The chain recombines TRBV11-2 with TRBJ2-1, with 10 bases fitting TRBD2. Germline assignment: CDR1 SGHAT and CDR2 FQNNGV. The CDR3 is 16 residues long. The trim removed 2 bases at V and 5 bases at J, leaving 6 bases unmatched. The CDR3: CASSLLAGDGNNEQFF. Written as DNA, the CDR3 is TGTGCCAGCAGCTTACTAGCGGGAGATGGGAACAATGAGCAGTTCTTC.

The V and J genes are TRBV2 and TRBJ2-2; 7 positions agree with TRBD2. V trimming: 4 bases; J trimming: 1 base; junction bases outside the gene matches: 3. Germline V gene data show CDR1 as SNHLY and CDR2 as FYNNEI. This CDR3 has 15 residues. CDR3 amino acids: CASSVLAVNTGELFF. DNA for the CDR3: TGTGCCAGCAGTGTGCTAGCGGTGAACACCGGGGAGCTGTTTTTT. The full variable domain, in which reference TRBV2 and TRBJ2-2 provide the parts outside the CDR3, is EPEVTQTPSHQVTQMGQEVILRCVPISNHLYFYWYRQILGQKVEFLVSFYNNEISEKSEIFDDQFSVERPDGSNFTLKIRSTKLEDSAMYFCASSVLAVNTGELFFGEGSRLTVL.

The chain recombines TRBV5-4 with TRBJ2-2, with 11 positions matching TRBD2. Losses at the gene ends were 7 bases for V and 4 bases for J; bases not matched to a gene: 9. This CDR3 region has 16 residues. Germline CDR1 and CDR2: SGHNT and YYREEE (reference sequence). As DNA, the CDR3 is TGTGCCAGCTCAACCCTAGCGGGAGGATCCACCGGGGAGCTGTTTTTT. Protein sequence: CASSTLAGGSTGELFF.